The 2 T cell receptor beta chains below all came from one sample that was sequenced in a study of shared clonotypes between healthy human individuals. The assay was immunoSEQ multiplex PCR, and TCRdb's table has in-frame clones only and misses some. The sample carries millions of clones, roughly 94% recorded once. Naive CD8 isolation took CD45RO-negative cells positively selected for CCR7 and excluded terminally differentiated effector memory CD45RA+ cells. The sample consisted of naive CD8+ T cells sorted from blood. These receptors were collected from a man aged 18 to 29 in good health.

The chain couples TRBV27 to TRBJ2-7; D is tentatively TRBD1 or TRBD2 (5 bases each). Germline loops: CDR1 MNHEY, CDR2 SMNVEV (reference sequence). The CDR3 runs 12 residues. V was trimmed by 5 bases and J by 2 bases, leaving 7 bases between them. Here the CDR3 reads CASSLGAYEQYF. The CDR3, as DNA: TGTGCCAGCAGTCTGGGGGCCTACGAGCAGTACTTC.

The CDR3 DNA follows: TGTGCCAGTAGTATAGCAGGGGCCAGCTCCTACGAGCAGTACTTC. This translates into CASSIAGASSYEQYF. The chain combines TRBV19 with TRBJ2-7, with D possibly being TRBD1 (6 bases). CDR1 and CDR2 from the germline V gene are LNHDA and SQIVND (reference sequence). The CDR3 sequence is 15 residues long. Trimming removed 1 base at V and 0 bases at J, with 10 bases between. Together with reference TRBV19 and TRBJ2-7, the CDR3 gives the full variable domain: DGGITQSPKYLFRKEGQNVTLSCEQNLNHDAMYWYRQDPGQGLRLIYYSQIVNDFQKGDIAEGYSVSREKKESFPLTVTSAQKNPTAFYLCASSIAGASSYEQYFGPGTRLTVT.